Below, 5 T cell receptor beta chains from the same sample are listed, as sequenced in a study of OX40 agonist ivuxolimab in advanced cancers. Clones were read by immunoSEQ multiplex PCR, and TCRdb kept only the in-frame ones, dropping some. The sample has fewer than 55,000 clones, over 80% seen once. The source was CD4+ or CD8+ T cells sorted from blood, collected in a trial of the OX40 agonist ivuxolimab. The source is an adult with an advanced solid tumor such as melanoma, head and neck, liver or kidney cancer.

This chain links TRBV29-1 with TRBJ1-2, with D possibly TRBD1 on 6 matching bases. CDR1 SQVTM and CDR2 ANQGSEA come from the germline V gene. Trimming took 7 bases from V and 0 from J, leaving 12 bases between them. This CDR3 comprises 13 residues. DNA of the CDR3: TGCAGCGCCGGACAGCAAACTAACTATGGCTACACCTTC. Its translation is CSAGQQTNYGYTF.

About this clone itself: In the same sample, other DNA sequences code for this CDR3. The gene calls are TRBV2 and TRBJ2-7, with D hard to call. Trimming took off 2 bases at V and 2 bases at J, with 10 bases between the two ends. This CDR3 has 14 residues. Germline V gene data show CDR1 as SNHLY and CDR2 as FYNNEI. CDR3 nucleotide sequence: TGTGCCAGCAGTGAAATAAGGGTAACCTACGAGCAGTACGTC. This codes for CASSEIRVTYEQYV.

The CDR3 coding sequence is TGTGCCAGCAGCTCAGGGGGCAGGAGCTATGGCTACACCTTC. It is translated as CASSSGGRSYGYTF. The chain has TRBV5-4 and TRBJ1-2; 8 bases agree with TRBD1. CDR3 length equals 14 residues. J lost 4 bases, V lost 3 bases, and 5 bases had no gene match. CDR1 is SGHNT, CDR2 YYREEE, per germline (reference sequence).

The chain employs TRBV6-6 and TRBJ2-5; 9 nucleotides align to TRBD1. The V and J ends lost 5 bases and 4 bases, in that order; junction bases with no gene match: 8. The CDR3 runs to 15 residues. The V gene's germline CDR1 is MNHNY and CDR2 SVGAGI (reference sequence). In DNA, the CDR3 is TGTGCCAGCAGTGTCCGGGACAGGGACCGAGAGACCCAGTACTTC. This sequence encodes CASSVRDRDRETQYF.

V is TRBV5-1 and J is TRBJ2-5; tentatively, D is TRBD1 (6 bases). Trimming took 1 base from V and 4 from J, leaving 14 bases between them. Germline lookup yields CDR1 SGHRS and CDR2 YFSETQ. The length of the CDR3 is 15 residues. The DNA for the CDR3 is TGCGCCAGCAGCTTGACAGGGTTTTTACGAGAGACCCAGTACTTC. Its translation: CASSLTGFLRETQYF.